The sequence of this T cell receptor (beta chain) was determined in a study of technical replicates of blood from a few donors. Only in-frame clones appear in the TCRdb table, and some are missing; sequencing was by immunoSEQ multiplex PCR. The table lists 80,000 to 95,000 clones, just under 95% of them singletons. The sample comprised T cells isolated from PBMCs. This receptor was identified in a human donor in good health.

CDR3 DNA sequence: TGTGCCAGCAGCTGGGACAGGGCGACCTACGAGCAGTACTTC. The encoded protein is CASSWDRATYEQYF. The chain employs TRBV6-6 and TRBJ2-7, with TRBD1 identical over 9 bases. This CDR3 contains 14 residues. Germline CDR1 MNHNY, CDR2 SVGAGI (reference sequence). V dropped 6 bases and J dropped 2; count of bases not matched to a gene: 5.